This entry lists 14 T cell receptor beta chains sequenced from one sample in a study of blood T cell repertoires in COVID-19. The data were produced by immunoSEQ multiplex PCR, yet TCRdb's version contains in-frame clones alone and is incomplete. The profile shows 200,000 to 300,000 clones, roughly nine tenths of them singletons. Sample: peripheral blood. These receptors all come from a young man with active or convalescent COVID-19.

This clone appeared a single time. The rearrangement links TRBV14 to TRBJ1-2; D is uncertain. This CDR3 has 13 amino acids. From germline, CDR1 is SGHDN and CDR2 FVKESK. The germline V and J ends were trimmed by 2 bases and 5 bases, with 9 bases remaining between them. CDR3 DNA sequence: TGTGCCAGCAGCCAATACAGAGAATATGGCTACACCTTC. It yields the protein CASSQYREYGYTF.

This CDR3 reads CASSQGNREQYF. The CDR3, as DNA: TGCGCCAGCAGCCAAGGAAACAGGGAGCAGTACTTC. This sequence joins TRBV4-1 and TRBJ2-7, with D maybe TRBD1 (5 bases). The CDR3 loop spans 12 amino acids. The germline V gene has CDR1 MGHRA and CDR2 YSYEKL. V was cut by 1 base and J by 7 bases, with 8 bases left in between.

This rearrangement joins TRBV7-8 to TRBJ1-1; TRBD1 matches 8 bases. The length of the CDR3 is 14 residues. Trimming at V came to 4 bases and at J to 4 bases, leaving 5 bases not matched to a gene. Germline CDR1 is SGHVS and CDR2 is FQNEAQ. The CDR3 DNA is TGTGCCAGCAGCTACCACGACAGGGGCACTGAAGCTTTCTTT. This encodes CASSYHDRGTEAFF.

The sample holds one count of this clone. The V gene is TRBV6-6, the J gene TRBJ2-3; D is possibly TRBD2 (6 bases). The CDR3 has 18 amino acids. V was cut by 5 bases and J by 3 bases, with 24 bases left in between. Germline CDR1 reads MNHNY; CDR2 reads SVGAGI (reference sequence). The CDR3 DNA reads TGTGCCAGCAGTCCTGAATTCGGAGGGCTTAGAGGGACAGATACGCAGTATTTT. Translation: CASSPEFGGLRGTDTQYF.

The V call is TRBV28, the J call TRBJ2-3; D may be TRBD2 (6 bases). V was pared by 6 bases and J by 4 bases, with 14 bases between. This CDR3 comprises 14 residues. Germline-derived CDR1 and CDR2 are MDHEN and SYDVKM. The CDR3 coding sequence is TGTGCCAGCAGGAGACGGGAGCTGGCAGATACGCAGTATTTT. Encoded protein: CASRRRELADTQYF.

The CDR3 DNA reads as TGCGCCAGCAGTCAATCGAGGGAACGCCCGGATGGCTACACCTTC. As protein: CASSQSRERPDGYTF. This sequence joins TRBV23-1 and TRBJ1-2; D gene ambiguous. TRBV23-1 is reported as an ORF; its role is uncertain. The length of the CDR3 is 15 residues. V was cut by 0 bases and J by 6 bases, with 14 bases left in between.

The chain links TRBV18 to TRBJ2-5; possibly TRBD1 for D (5 bases). V gave up 2 bases and J gave up 2 bases, with 12 bases separating them. The V gene's germline CDR1 is KGHSH and CDR2 LQKENI. The CDR3 has 15 residues. The CDR3 DNA reads TGTGCCAGCTCACCAAATACAGGACCGCAAGAGACCCAGTACTTC. This gives the protein CASSPNTGPQETQYF.

The chain combines TRBV5-6 with TRBJ1-2; D is possibly TRBD1 (5 bases). The V end lost 10 bases, the J end lost 2 bases, and 15 bases lay between the germline ends. Germline assignment: CDR1 SGHDT and CDR2 YYEEEE. The CDR3 length is 13 residues. The CDR3 sequence: CAGRPRGNYGYTF. Written as DNA, the CDR3 is TGTGCCGGCCGACCGCGGGGGAACTATGGCTACACCTTC. Full variable domain (outside the CDR3, taken from reference TRBV5-6 and TRBJ1-2): DAGVTQSPTHLIKTRGQQVTLRCSPKSGHDTVSWYQQALGQGPQFIFQYYEEEERQRGNFPDRFSGHQFPNYSSELNVNALLLGDSALYLCAGRPRGNYGYTFGSGTRLTVV.

The chain is built from TRBV30 and TRBJ1-3; D remains ambiguous. The CDR3 covers 13 residues. Per the germline V gene, CDR1 is GTSNPN and CDR2 is SVGIG (reference sequence). V was shortened by 0 bases and J by 0 bases, with 3 bases between the two germline ends. The CDR3: CAWSVLSGNTIYF. For the CDR3, the DNA is TGTGCCTGGAGTGTACTCTCTGGAAACACCATATATTTT.

The count of this clone is one. The chain has TRBV15 and TRBJ1-5; 9 bases match TRBD1. The CDR3 is 15 residues long. Germline lookup yields CDR1 LNHNV and CDR2 YYDKDF (reference sequence). Trimming cost V 1 base and J 4 bases; bases outside gene matches: 2. The CDR3 DNA reads as TGTGCCACCAGCAGAGGGGGACAGGGTAATCAGCCCCAGCATTTT. This gives the protein CATSRGGQGNQPQHF.

The rearrangement joins TRBV28 to TRBJ2-5, with a possible D match to TRBD1 (5 bases). The CDR3 sequence is 17 residues long. Trimming stripped 4 bases from V and 2 bases from J, with 20 bases between. Germline-derived CDR1 and CDR2 are MDHEN and SYDVKM. CDR3 sequence (DNA): TGTGCCAGCAGTTCCGCCCTAGACGGACAAACTCAAGAGACCCAGTACTTC. Protein product: CASSSALDGQTQETQYF.

The chain is built from TRBV19 and TRBJ2-1, with D tentatively TRBD1 (6 bases). The CDR3 has 13 amino acids. Trimming took off 3 bases at V and 9 bases at J, with 12 bases between the two ends. Looked up from germline, CDR1 is LNHDA and CDR2 is SQIVND (reference sequence). The CDR3 sequence is CASSIIGGREQFF. CDR3 DNA: TGTGCCAGTAGTATCATAGGGGGACGTGAGCAGTTCTTC.

This chain joins TRBV4-1 and TRBJ1-5, with a tentative D call TRBD1 (5 bases). This CDR3 spans 14 amino acids. CDR1 is MGHRA and CDR2 is YSYEKL in the germline V gene. The ends were cut back, 4 bases at V and 4 bases at J, with 11 bases in the middle. As DNA, the CDR3 is TGCGCCAGCAGCCCACCAGACAGAAATCAGCCCCAGCATTTT. Encoded protein: CASSPPDRNQPQHF.

The chain employs TRBV7-2 and TRBJ2-2, with 9 bases that match TRBD2. The germline V gene encodes CDR1 SGHTA and CDR2 FQGNSA. The CDR3 has 18 amino acids. J gave up 4 bases and V 6 bases, and 15 bases lay outside the gene matches. The CDR3 sequence is CASRIRGSGGRGTGELFF. Here the CDR3 DNA reads TGTGCCAGCAGAATAAGGGGTAGCGGGGGCCGGGGCACCGGGGAGCTGTTTTTT.